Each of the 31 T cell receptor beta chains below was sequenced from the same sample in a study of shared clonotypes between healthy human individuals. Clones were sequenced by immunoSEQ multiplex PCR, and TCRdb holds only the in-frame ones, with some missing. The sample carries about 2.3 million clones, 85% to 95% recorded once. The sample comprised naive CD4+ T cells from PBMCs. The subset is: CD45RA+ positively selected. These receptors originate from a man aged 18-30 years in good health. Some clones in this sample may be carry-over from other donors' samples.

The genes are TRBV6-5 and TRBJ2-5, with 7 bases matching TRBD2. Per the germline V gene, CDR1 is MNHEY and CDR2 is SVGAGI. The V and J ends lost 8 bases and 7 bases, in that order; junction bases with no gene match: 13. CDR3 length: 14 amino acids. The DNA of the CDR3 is TGTGCCAGCGCGGTGCGGGAGACGGGGGGGACCCAGTACTTC. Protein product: CASAVRETGGTQYF.

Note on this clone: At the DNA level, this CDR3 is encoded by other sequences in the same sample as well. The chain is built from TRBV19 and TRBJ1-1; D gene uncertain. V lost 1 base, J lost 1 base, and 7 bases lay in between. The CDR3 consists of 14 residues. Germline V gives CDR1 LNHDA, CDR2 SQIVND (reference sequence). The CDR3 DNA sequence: TGTGCCAGTAGTATAGGGGAAAAGAACACTGAAGCTTTCTTT. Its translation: CASSIGEKNTEAFF.

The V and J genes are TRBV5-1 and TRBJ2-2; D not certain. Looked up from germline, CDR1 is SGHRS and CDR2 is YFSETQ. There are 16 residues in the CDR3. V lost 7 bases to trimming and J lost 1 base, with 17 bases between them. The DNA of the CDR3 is TGCGCCAGCTCAGTACAAGCCCTCGGGAACACCGGGGAGCTGTTTTTT. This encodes CASSVQALGNTGELFF.

CDR3: CANHRPADNNEQFF. The CDR3, as DNA: TGTGCCAACCACCGTCCGGCAGACAACAATGAGCAGTTCTTC. The gene calls are TRBV21-1 and TRBJ2-1; the table assigns TRBD1, which was not confirmed against the DNA. TRBV21-1 is termed a pseudogene. The length of the CDR3 is 14 residues.

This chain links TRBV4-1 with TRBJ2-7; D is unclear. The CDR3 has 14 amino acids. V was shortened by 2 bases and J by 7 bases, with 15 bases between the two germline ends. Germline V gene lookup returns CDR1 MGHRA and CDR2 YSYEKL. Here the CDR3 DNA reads TGCGCCAGCAGCCAAATAACTGGGCTTGGGGAGCAGTACTTC. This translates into CASSQITGLGEQYF.

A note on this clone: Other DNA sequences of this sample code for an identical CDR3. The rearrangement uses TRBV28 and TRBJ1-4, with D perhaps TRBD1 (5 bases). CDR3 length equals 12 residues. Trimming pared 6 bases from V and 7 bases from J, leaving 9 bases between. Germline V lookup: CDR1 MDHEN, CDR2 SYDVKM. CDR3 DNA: TGTGCCAGCAGAGCGGGGGGTGAAAAACTGTTTTTT. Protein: CASRAGGEKLFF. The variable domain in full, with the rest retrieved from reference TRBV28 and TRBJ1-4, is DVKVTQSSRYLVKRTGEKVFLECVQDMDHENMFWYRQDPGLGLRLIYFSYDVKMKEKGDIPEGYSVSREKKERFSLILESASTNQTSMYLCASRAGGEKLFFGSGTQLSVL.

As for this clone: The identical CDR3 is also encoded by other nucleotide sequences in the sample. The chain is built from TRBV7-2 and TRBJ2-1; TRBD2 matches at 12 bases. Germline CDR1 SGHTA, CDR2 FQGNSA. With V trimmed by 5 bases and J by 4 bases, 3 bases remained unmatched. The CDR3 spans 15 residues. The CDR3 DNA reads TGTGCCAGCAGCGCGACTAGCGGGAGTTACAATGAGCAGTTCTTC. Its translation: CASSATSGSYNEQFF.

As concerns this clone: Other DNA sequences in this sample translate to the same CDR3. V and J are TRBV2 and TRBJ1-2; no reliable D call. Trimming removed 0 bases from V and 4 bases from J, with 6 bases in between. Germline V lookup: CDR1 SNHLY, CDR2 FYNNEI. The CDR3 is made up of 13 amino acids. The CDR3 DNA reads TGTGCCAGCAGTGAAGCAGGCCTCTATGGCTACACCTTC. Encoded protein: CASSEAGLYGYTF.

The CDR3 here is CASSYRLAARPSTDTQYF. DNA for the CDR3: TGTGCCAGCAGCTACCGACTAGCGGCGCGTCCTAGCACAGATACGCAGTATTTT. The V call is TRBV7-2, the J call TRBJ2-3, with TRBD2 matching 9 bases. The CDR3 has 18 residues. Germline V lookup: CDR1 SGHTA, CDR2 FQGNSA. Germline trimming cut 4 bases from V and 0 bases from J; bases unmatched to any gene: 11.

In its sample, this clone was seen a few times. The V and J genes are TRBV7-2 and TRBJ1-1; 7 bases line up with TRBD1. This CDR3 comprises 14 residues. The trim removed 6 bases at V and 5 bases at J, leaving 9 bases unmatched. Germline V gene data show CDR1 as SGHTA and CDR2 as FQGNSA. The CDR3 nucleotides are TGTGCCAGCAGTCGGTACGACAGGGTTACTGAAGCTTTCTTT. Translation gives CASSRYDRVTEAFF.

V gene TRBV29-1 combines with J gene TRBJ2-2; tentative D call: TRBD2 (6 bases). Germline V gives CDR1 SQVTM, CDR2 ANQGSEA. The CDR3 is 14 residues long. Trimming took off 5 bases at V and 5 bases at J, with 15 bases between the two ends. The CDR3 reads CSVCKQEGTGELFF. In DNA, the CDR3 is TGCAGCGTTTGTAAACAGGAGGGGACCGGGGAGCTGTTTTTT.

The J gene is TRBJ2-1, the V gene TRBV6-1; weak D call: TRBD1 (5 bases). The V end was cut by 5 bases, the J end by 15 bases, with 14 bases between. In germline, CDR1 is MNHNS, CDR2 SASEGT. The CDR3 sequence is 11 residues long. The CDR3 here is CASSNSVTGFF. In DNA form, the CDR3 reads TGTGCCAGCAGTAACAGTGTTACAGGGTTCTTC.

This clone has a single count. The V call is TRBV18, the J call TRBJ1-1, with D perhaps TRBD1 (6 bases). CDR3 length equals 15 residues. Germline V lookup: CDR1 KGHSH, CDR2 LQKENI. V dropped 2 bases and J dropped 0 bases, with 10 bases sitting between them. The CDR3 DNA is TGTGCCAGCTCACCATATGGGGGCATGAACACTGAAGCTTTCTTT. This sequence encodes CASSPYGGMNTEAFF. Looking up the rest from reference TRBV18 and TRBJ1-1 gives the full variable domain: NAGVMQNPRHLVRRRGQEARLRCSPMKGHSHVYWYRQLPEEGLKFMVYLQKENIIDESGMPKERFSAEFPKEGPSILRIQQVVRGDSAAYFCASSPYGGMNTEAFFGQGTRLTVV.

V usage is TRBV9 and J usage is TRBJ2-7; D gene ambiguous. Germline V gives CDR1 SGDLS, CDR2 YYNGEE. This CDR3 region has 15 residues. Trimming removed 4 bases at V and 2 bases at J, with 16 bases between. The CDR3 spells CASSPRSTITYEQYF. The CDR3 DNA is TGTGCCAGCAGCCCCCGTTCAACAATCACCTACGAGCAGTACTTC.

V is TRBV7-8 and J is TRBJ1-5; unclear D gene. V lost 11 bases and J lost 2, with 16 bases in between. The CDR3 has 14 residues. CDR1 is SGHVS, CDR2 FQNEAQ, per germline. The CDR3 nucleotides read TGTGCCGTATCAGGACGGGTCGGCAATCAGCCCCAGCATTTT. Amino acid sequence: CAVSGRVGNQPQHF.

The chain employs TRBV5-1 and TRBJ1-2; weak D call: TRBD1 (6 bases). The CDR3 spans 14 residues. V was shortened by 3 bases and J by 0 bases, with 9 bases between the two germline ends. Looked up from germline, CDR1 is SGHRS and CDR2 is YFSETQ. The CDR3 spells CASSWGTPNYGYTF. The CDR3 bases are TGCGCCAGCAGCTGGGGGACACCTAACTATGGCTACACCTTC.

CDR3 in DNA: TGTGCCAGCAGTCCTCCCGCGGCCCGTTTAGGGGAAAAACTGTTTTTT. Encoded protein: CASSPPAARLGEKLFF. The rearrangement links TRBV28 to TRBJ1-4; no clear D gene. The CDR3 is 16 amino acids. Between the trimmed V and J ends, which lost 5 bases and 8 bases, there was a span of 21 bases. Per germline, CDR1 MDHEN and CDR2 SYDVKM.

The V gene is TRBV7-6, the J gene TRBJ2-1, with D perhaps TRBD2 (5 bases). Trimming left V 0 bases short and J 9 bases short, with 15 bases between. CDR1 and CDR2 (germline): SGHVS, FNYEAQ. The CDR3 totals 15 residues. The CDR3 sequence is CASSLASSLHSEQFF. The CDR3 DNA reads TGTGCCAGCAGCTTAGCGTCTAGCTTACATAGTGAGCAGTTCTTC.

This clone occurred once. CDR3 DNA: TGCAGTGCTATACAGGGAAACGAGCAGTACTTC. Translating it yields CSAIQGNEQYF. The J gene is TRBJ2-7, the V gene TRBV20-1, with a tentative D call TRBD1 (6 bases). The CDR3 sequence is 11 residues long. V shed 4 bases and J shed 5 bases, with 9 bases lying between them. The V gene's germline CDR1 is DFQATT and CDR2 SNEGSKA (reference sequence).

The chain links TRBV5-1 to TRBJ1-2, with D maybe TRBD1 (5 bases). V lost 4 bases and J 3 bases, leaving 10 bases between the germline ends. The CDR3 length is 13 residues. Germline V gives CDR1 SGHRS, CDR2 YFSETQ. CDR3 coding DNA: TGCGCCAGCAGCGGGGGATTTTACTATGGCTACACCTTC. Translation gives CASSGGFYYGYTF.

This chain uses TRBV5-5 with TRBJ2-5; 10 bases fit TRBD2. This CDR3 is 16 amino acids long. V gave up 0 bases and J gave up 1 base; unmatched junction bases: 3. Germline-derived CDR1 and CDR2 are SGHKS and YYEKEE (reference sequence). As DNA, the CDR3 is TGTGCCAGCAGCTTGGTTCTAGCGGGGGCCCAAGAGACCCAGTACTTC. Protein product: CASSLVLAGAQETQYF.

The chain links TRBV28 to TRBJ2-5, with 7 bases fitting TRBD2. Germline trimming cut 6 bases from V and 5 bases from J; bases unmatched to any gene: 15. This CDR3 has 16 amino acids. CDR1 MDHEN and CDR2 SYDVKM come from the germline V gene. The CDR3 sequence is CASRFSGGGPFETQYF. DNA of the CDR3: TGTGCCAGCAGATTTTCGGGCGGGGGACCATTTGAGACCCAGTACTTC.

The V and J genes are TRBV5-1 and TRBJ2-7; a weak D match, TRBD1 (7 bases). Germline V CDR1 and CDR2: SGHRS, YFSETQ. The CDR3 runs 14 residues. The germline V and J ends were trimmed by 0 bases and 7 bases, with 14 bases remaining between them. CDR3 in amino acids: CASSLAQGGGEQYF. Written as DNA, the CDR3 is TGCGCCAGCAGCTTGGCTCAGGGGGGTGGTGAGCAGTACTTC.

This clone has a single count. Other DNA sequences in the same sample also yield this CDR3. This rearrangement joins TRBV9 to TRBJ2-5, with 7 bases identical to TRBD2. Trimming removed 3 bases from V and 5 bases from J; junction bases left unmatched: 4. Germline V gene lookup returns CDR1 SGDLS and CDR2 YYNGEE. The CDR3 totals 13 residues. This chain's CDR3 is CASSAQGGETQYF. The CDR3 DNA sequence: TGTGCCAGCAGCGCCCAGGGAGGGGAGACCCAGTACTTC.

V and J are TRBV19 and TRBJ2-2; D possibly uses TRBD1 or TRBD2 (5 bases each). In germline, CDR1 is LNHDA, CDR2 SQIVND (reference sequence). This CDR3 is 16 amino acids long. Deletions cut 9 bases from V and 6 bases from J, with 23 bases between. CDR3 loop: CASPMGLGTESGELFF. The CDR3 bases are TGTGCCAGCCCAATGGGTCTGGGGACGGAGTCCGGGGAGCTGTTTTTT.

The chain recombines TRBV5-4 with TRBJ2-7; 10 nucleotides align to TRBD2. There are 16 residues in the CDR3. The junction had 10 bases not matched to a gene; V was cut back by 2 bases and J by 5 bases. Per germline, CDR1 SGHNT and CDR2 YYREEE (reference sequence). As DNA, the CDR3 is TGTGCCAGCAGCTTAGCGGGACTAGCGCTTAAGGACGAGCAGTACTTC. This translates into CASSLAGLALKDEQYF.

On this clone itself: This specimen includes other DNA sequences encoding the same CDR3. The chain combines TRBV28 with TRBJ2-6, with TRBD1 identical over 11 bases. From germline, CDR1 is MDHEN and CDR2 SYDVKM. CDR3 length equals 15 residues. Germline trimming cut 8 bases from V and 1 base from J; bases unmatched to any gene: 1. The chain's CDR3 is CASGTGGSGANVLTF. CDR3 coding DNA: TGTGCCAGCGGGACAGGGGGTTCTGGGGCCAACGTCCTGACTTTC.

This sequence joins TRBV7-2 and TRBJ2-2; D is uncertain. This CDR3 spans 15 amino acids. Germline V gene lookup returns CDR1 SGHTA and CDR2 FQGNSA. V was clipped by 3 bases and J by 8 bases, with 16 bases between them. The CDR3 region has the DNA TGTGCCAGCAGCTTTCACACCTCCCCTGAGGGGGAGCTGTTTTTT. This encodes CASSFHTSPEGELFF.

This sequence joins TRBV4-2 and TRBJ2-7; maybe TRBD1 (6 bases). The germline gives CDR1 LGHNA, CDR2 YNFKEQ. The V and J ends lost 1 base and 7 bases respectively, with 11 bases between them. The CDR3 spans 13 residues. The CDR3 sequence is CASSQGQELEQYF. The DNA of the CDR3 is TGTGCCAGCAGCCAAGGACAGGAGCTAGAGCAGTACTTC.

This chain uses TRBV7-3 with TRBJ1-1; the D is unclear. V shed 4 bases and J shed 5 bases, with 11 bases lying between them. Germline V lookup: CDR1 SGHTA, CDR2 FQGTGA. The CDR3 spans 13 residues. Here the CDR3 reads CASSSQGPTEAFF. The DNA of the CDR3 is TGTGCCAGCAGCTCCCAAGGCCCGACTGAAGCTTTCTTT.

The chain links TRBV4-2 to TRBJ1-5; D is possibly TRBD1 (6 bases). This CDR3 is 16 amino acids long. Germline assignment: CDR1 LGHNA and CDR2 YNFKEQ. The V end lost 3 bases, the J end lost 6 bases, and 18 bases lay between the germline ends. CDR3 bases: TGTGCCAGCAGCCAGGGGGTCCATCGGACAGTTCAGCCCCAGCATTTT. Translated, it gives CASSQGVHRTVQPQHF.